Below are 21 T cell receptor beta chains sequenced from a single sample in a study of blood T cell repertoires in COVID-19 (dated by TCRdb to the early 2020s). Libraries were prepared through the immunoSEQ multiplex PCR assay. TCRdb mirrors the immuneACCESS table, restricted to in-frame sequences. Some clones are absent from its copies; in checked studies, under half trace to an unresolved V gene, and the reason for the others is unknown. Counted in this sample were approximately 37,000 clones; 75% to 90% of them appeared once. 7.5% to 10% of the sample goes to the ten largest clones. Sequencing was carried out using peripheral blood. All receptors derive from a woman aged 70-85 years with acute or convalescent COVID-19.

A note on this clone: The sample carries other DNA sequences with the same CDR3. The V and J genes are TRBV4-1 and TRBJ2-5; D not certain. Trimming shortened V by 0 bases and J by 0 bases, and 5 bases separated the two germline ends. The germline V gene encodes CDR1 MGHRA and CDR2 YSYEKL. The length of the CDR3 is 14 residues. The CDR3 DNA follows: TGCGCCAGCAGCCAAGAGCCAGACCAAGAGACCCAGTACTTC. It codes for CASSQEPDQETQYF.

This clone was seen more than once but under ten times. This chain links TRBV18 with TRBJ2-2; no clear D. Germline lookup yields CDR1 KGHSH and CDR2 LQKENI. The CDR3 is 15 amino acids. Trimming removed 2 bases from V and 4 bases from J, with 11 bases in between. CDR3 DNA: TGTGCCAGCTCACCAACGCGGTCCTCCACCGGGGAGCTGTTTTTT. It translates to CASSPTRSSTGELFF.

The chain combines TRBV24-1 with TRBJ2-7; D possibly corresponds to TRBD2 (5 bases). The CDR3 runs to 12 residues. CDR1 KGHDR and CDR2 SFDVKD come from the germline V gene. Trimming removed 8 bases at V and 6 bases at J, with 13 bases between. CDR3 in DNA: TGTGCCACCAAATTGGACTCCCCCGAGCAGTACGTC. As protein: CATKLDSPEQYV.

The V and J genes are TRBV7-9 and TRBJ2-3; tentatively, D is TRBD2 (7 bases). From germline, CDR1 is SEHNR and CDR2 FQNEAQ (reference sequence). Deletions cut 1 base from V and 2 bases from J, with 22 bases between. The CDR3 spans 19 residues. The CDR3 bases are TGTGCCAGCAGCTTAGAAAGGGGGGGGCAACAGGGCCCCACAGATACGCAGTATTTT. Its protein is CASSLERGGQQGPTDTQYF.

The DNA of the CDR3 is TGTGCCAGTACTCCCAGGGGGAATGGAAACACCATATATTTT. Its translation is CASTPRGNGNTIYF. The V call is TRBV19, the J call TRBJ1-3; 7 positions agree with TRBD1. The CDR3 covers 14 residues. Trimming at V came to 7 bases and at J to 3 bases, leaving 6 bases not matched to a gene. Germline-derived CDR1 and CDR2 are LNHDA and SQIVND (reference sequence).

V is TRBV24-1 and J is TRBJ2-1, with TRBD2 matching 8 bases. The germline CDR1 and CDR2 sequences are KGHDR and SFDVKD. CDR3 length: 13 residues. With V trimmed by 4 bases and J by 6 bases, 1 base remained unmatched. The CDR3 DNA reads TGTGCCACCAGTGAGGGACTAGTCAATGAGCAGTTCTTC. Residues: CATSEGLVNEQFF.

The chain couples TRBV7-7 to TRBJ2-5; D possibly corresponds to TRBD2 (6 bases). Trimming removed 1 base at V and 4 bases at J, with 13 bases between. The CDR3 contains 15 residues. Germline V CDR1 and CDR2: SSHAT, FNYEAQ (reference sequence). CDR3 nucleotides: TGTGCCAGCAGCTTAGTGACTTTGGAGGGAGAGACCCAGTACTTC. It yields the protein CASSLVTLEGETQYF.

The rearrangement links TRBV7-9 to TRBJ2-3; TRBD1 aligns across 9 bases. The V segment lost 7 bases and the J segment 6 bases; nucleotides outside the gene matches: 8. This CDR3 has 14 amino acids. Germline V gene sequence: CDR1 SEHNR, CDR2 FQNEAQ (reference sequence). In DNA form, the CDR3 reads TGTGCCAGCACTGGGACAGGGTCCACGGATACGCAGTATTTT. Amino acid sequence: CASTGTGSTDTQYF.

This chain uses TRBV5-1 with TRBJ1-5; tentatively, D is TRBD1 (5 bases). Per germline, CDR1 SGHRS and CDR2 YFSETQ. This CDR3 comprises 15 residues. V lost 0 bases to trimming and J lost 0 bases, with 7 bases between them. The CDR3 sequence: CASSLGDFSNQPQHF. CDR3 coding DNA: TGCGCCAGCAGCTTGGGGGACTTTAGCAATCAGCCCCAGCATTTT.

CDR3 bases: TGCAGTGCTAGTAATTCCCTTGACAGGGAACGAAATACGTACGCCGAGACCCAGTACTTC. As protein: CSASNSLDRERNTYAETQYF. V gene TRBV20-1 combines with J gene TRBJ2-5; 7 bases agree with TRBD1. The germline V gene encodes CDR1 DFQATT and CDR2 SNEGSKA (reference sequence). The CDR3 is made up of 20 amino acids. V shed 3 bases, J shed 5 bases, and the junction held 27 bases outside the gene matches.

The chain recombines TRBV19 with TRBJ1-4, with D tentatively TRBD1 (6 bases). In germline, CDR1 is LNHDA, CDR2 SQIVND (reference sequence). The CDR3 totals 14 residues. V was trimmed by 10 bases and J by 5 bases, leaving 17 bases between them. As DNA, the CDR3 is TGTGCCACTACCTGGACAGCTAGCAATGAAAAACTGTTTTTT. It specifies CATTWTASNEKLFF.

The chain combines TRBV2 with TRBJ1-3; D may be TRBD1 (5 bases). CDR1 SNHLY and CDR2 FYNNEI come from the germline V gene. Trimming pared 10 bases from V and 4 bases from J, leaving 17 bases between. The CDR3 length is 14 residues. The CDR3 reads CANREGSSGNTIYF. DNA of the CDR3: TGTGCCAACCGGGAGGGGTCCTCCGGAAACACCATATATTTT.

This clone was seen more than once but under ten times. The rearrangement uses TRBV10-3 and TRBJ2-2; the D gene is possibly TRBD2 (6 bases). The germline CDR1 and CDR2 sequences are ENHRY and SYGVKD. Trimming took off 3 bases at V and 3 bases at J, with 8 bases between the two ends. The CDR3 is made up of 14 amino acids. CDR3: CAISELADTGELFF. CDR3 DNA sequence: TGTGCCATCAGTGAATTAGCGGACACCGGGGAGCTGTTTTTT.

The chain is built from TRBV7-9 and TRBJ1-3; a weak D match, TRBD1 (5 bases). The CDR3 covers 15 residues. The germline V and J ends were trimmed by 5 bases and 0 bases, with 11 bases remaining between them. The germline gives CDR1 SEHNR, CDR2 FQNEAQ (reference sequence). The CDR3 region has the DNA TGTGCCAGCAGCCAAAGGGGCGGCTCTGGAAACACCATATATTTT. This encodes CASSQRGGSGNTIYF.

The gene calls are TRBV7-2 and TRBJ2-5; TRBD1 aligns across 8 bases. After removal of 4 bases from V and 4 bases from J, the junction contained 8 bases not matched to a gene. The length of the CDR3 is 15 residues. Germline CDR1 and CDR2: SGHTA and FQGNSA. The CDR3 reads CASSSTGTGRETQYF. CDR3 in DNA: TGTGCCAGCAGCTCAACCGGGACAGGCAGAGAGACCCAGTACTTC.

The V and J genes are TRBV11-2 and TRBJ2-3, with 8 bases that match TRBD2. With V trimmed by 0 bases and J by 1 base, 9 bases remained unmatched. The V gene's germline CDR1 is SGHAT and CDR2 FQNNGV. The CDR3 sequence is 18 residues long. CDR3 coding DNA: TGTGCCAGCAGCTTAGAGTGGATGGGGCGGGGGGGCACAGATACGCAGTATTTT. Translation: CASSLEWMGRGGTDTQYF.

The rearrangement uses TRBV19 and TRBJ1-5; TRBD1 matches 7 bases. Germline V gene sequence: CDR1 LNHDA, CDR2 SQIVND (reference sequence). The V and J ends lost 5 bases and 7 bases, in that order; junction bases with no gene match: 14. The CDR3 extends over 16 amino acids. CDR3 sequence (DNA): TGTGCCAGTAGTTCGGATCGGGACAGAATCTCCCAGCCCCAGCATTTT. Residues: CASSSDRDRISQPQHF.

This clone was picked up a small number of times. This CDR3 is CASRSQSLGPNQPQHF. The CDR3 nucleotides are TGTGCCAGTAGATCCCAGAGTTTGGGCCCCAATCAGCCCCAGCATTTT. J is TRBJ1-5 and V is TRBV19; D call uncertain. Trimming removed 6 bases at V and 3 bases at J, with 18 bases between. CDR1 LNHDA and CDR2 SQIVND come from the germline V gene (reference sequence). The CDR3 spans 16 residues.

V gene TRBV10-2 combines with J gene TRBJ2-7; TRBD2 agrees at 11 bases. Per the germline V gene, CDR1 is WSHSY and CDR2 is SAAADI. With 6 bases clipped from V and 0 bases from J, the junction kept 1 base outside the gene matches. The CDR3 runs to 14 residues. Written as DNA, the CDR3 is TGCGCCAGCAGGACTAGCGGGACCTCCTACGAGCAGTACGTC. It codes for CASRTSGTSYEQYV.

The rearrangement uses TRBV3-1 (or the pseudogene TRBV3-2) and TRBJ1-1; possibly TRBD1 for D (6 bases). The length of the CDR3 is 14 residues. Deletions cut 3 bases from V and 4 bases from J, with 12 bases between. The germline CDR1 and CDR2 sequences are LGHDT and YNNKEL (reference sequence). CDR3 coding DNA: TGTGCCAGCAGCCAGCTACAGGGAAGCACTGAAGCTTTCTTT. Amino acid sequence: CASSQLQGSTEAFF.

This clone was recorded once. The chain links TRBV30 to TRBJ2-6; D is perhaps TRBD2 (6 bases). Germline V lookup: CDR1 GTSNPN, CDR2 SVGIG (reference sequence). The CDR3 runs to 14 residues. V was clipped by 3 bases and J by 2 bases, with 8 bases between them. CDR3 nucleotide sequence: TGTGCCTGGAGATGGGGGGCTGGGGCCAACGTCCTGACTTTC. This encodes CAWRWGAGANVLTF.